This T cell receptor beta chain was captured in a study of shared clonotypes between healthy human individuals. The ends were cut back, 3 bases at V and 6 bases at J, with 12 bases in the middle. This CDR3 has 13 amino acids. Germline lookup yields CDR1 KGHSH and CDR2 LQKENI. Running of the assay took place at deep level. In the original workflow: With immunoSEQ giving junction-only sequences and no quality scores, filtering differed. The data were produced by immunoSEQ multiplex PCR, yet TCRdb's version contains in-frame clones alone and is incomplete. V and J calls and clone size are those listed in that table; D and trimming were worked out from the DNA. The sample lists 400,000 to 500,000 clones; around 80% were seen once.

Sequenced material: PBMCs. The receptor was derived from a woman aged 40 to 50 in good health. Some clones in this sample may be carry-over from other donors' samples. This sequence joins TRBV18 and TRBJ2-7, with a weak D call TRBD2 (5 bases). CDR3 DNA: TGTGCCAGCTCACCTACCGCGGGCTCCGAGCAGTACTTC. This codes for CASSPTAGSEQYF. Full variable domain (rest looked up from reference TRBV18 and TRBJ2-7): NAGVMQNPRHLVRRRGQEARLRCSPMKGHSHVYWYRQLPEEGLKFMVYLQKENIIDESGMPKERFSAEFPKEGPSILRIQQVVRGDSAAYFCASSPTAGSEQYFGPGTRLTVT.